What follows describes a single TCR beta chain. The source of the sample is a study of OX40 agonist ivuxolimab in advanced cancers. Study as a whole: Administration of intravenous ivuxolimab to patients occurred every 2 weeks at 0.01 to 10 mg/kg.

Sequencing was performed with immunoSEQ multiplex PCR; in TCRdb, only in-frame clones are kept and a portion is missing. The sample includes more than 20,000 clones, 70% to 80% of them seen just once. This CDR3 spans 17 amino acids. Germline V gene lookup returns CDR1 SGHAT and CDR2 FQNNGV. J lost 2 bases, V lost 1 base, and 8 bases had no gene match. The material was CD4+ or CD8+ T cells sorted from blood, obtained in a trial of the OX40 agonist ivuxolimab. The chain recombines TRBV11-2 with TRBJ2-1; 7 positions match TRBD2. The clonotype comes from an adult with an advanced solid tumor such as melanoma, head and neck, liver or kidney cancer. CDR3 protein: CASSLVETSSPYNEQFF. The DNA for the CDR3 is TGTGCCAGCAGCTTAGTCGAGACTAGCAGCCCCTACAATGAGCAGTTCTTC.